This TCR beta chain was sequenced for a study of Graves' ophthalmopathy and Graves' hyperthyroidism. Orbital computed tomography, together with clinical symptoms, serum thyroxine, TRAb and thyroid ultrasound, was used for diagnosis. Concerning this clonotype itself: What it binds is not known.

The sequenced template was RNA, covering the TCR beta CDR3 region. HTBI primers primed a first-round RT-PCR, and a second-round multiplex PCR followed. TCRdb re-called the multiplex PCR reads through MiXCR, storing one row per CDR3 protein. The sample comprises 200,000 to 250,000 distinct CDR3 sequences, around a fifth of which are singletons, and under 55% rests with the top ten. Germline trimming cut 3 bases from V and 3 bases from J; bases unmatched to any gene: 5. Looked up from germline, CDR1 is SGHRS and CDR2 is YFSETQ. The CDR3 contains 14 residues. Study-wide results and limits: Separation of ophthalmopathy from stable hyperthyroidism was achieved by a 13-signature model, at around 88% sensitivity and approximately 84% specificity. Thyroid clonotypes that were expanded above 0.001 frequency mostly also appeared in blood. It was with approximately 70% sensitivity and approximately 72% specificity that the model predicted ophthalmopathy progression.

Sample: peripheral blood. This TCR came from a woman aged 50 to 60 with Graves' ophthalmopathy. The chain has TRBV5-1 and TRBJ2-7; 8 nucleotides agree with TRBD2. CDR3 DNA: TGCGCCAGCAGCTCCGGGGGACTAGACTACGAGCAGTACTTC. This gives the protein CASSSGGLDYEQYF.